The clone carrying this T cell receptor (beta chain) was detected only a few times. Its antigen is currently unknown. The sample originates from a study of T cells in tuberculosis. Study in general: A South African cohort included IGRA-negative adolescents, latently infected IGRA-positive adolescents and adults with active tuberculosis.

There are 13 residues in the CDR3. V was trimmed by 6 bases and J by 7 bases, leaving 15 bases between them. Germline V gene data show CDR1 as SNHLY and CDR2 as FYNNEI. Libraries were prepared by immunoSEQ multiplex PCR; TCRdb keeps only in-frame clonotypes and omits some of them. The sample lists 20,000 to 25,000 clones, around 87% occurring once. General study points: Selection depended on which cryopreserved specimens were available. The TCR-beta difference was not significant; alpha differences partly reflected length.

The rearrangement links TRBV2 to TRBJ1-2; possible D gene TRBD1, 6 bases. The material sequenced was PBMCs. The TCR originated in a donor under 30 with latent tuberculosis or without tuberculosis infection. CDR3 DNA sequence: TGTGCCAGCAGATTCAGGGGAGGGGCTGGCTACACCTTC. This encodes CASRFRGGAGYTF.